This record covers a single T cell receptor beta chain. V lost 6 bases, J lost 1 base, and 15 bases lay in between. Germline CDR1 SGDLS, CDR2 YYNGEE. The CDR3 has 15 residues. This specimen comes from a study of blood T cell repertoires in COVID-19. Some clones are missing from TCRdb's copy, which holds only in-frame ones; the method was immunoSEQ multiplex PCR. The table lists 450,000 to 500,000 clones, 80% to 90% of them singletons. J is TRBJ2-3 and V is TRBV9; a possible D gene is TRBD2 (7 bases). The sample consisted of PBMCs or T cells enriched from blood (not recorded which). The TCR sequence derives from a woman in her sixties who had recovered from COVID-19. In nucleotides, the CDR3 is TGTGCCAGCACCCTGGGGGGGCTGGGCACAGATACGCAGTATTTT. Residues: CASTLGGLGTDTQYF.